These 8 T cell receptor beta chains share one sample of origin, sequenced in a study of blood T cell repertoires in COVID-19. TCRdb's copy holds only in-frame clones and misses some; the assay was immunoSEQ multiplex PCR. Of a few hundred thousand clones listed, more than 80% are singletons. The sequencing input was peripheral blood. These receptors originate from a young woman with COVID-19, enrolled during active disease.

The chain joins TRBV30 to TRBJ1-3; 9 bases agree with TRBD1. J was trimmed by 2 bases and V by 5 bases; bases with no gene match: 4. In germline, CDR1 is GTSNPN, CDR2 SVGIG (reference sequence). This CDR3 is 14 amino acids long. The CDR3 DNA sequence: TGTGCCTGGGTCGGACAGGGGACTGGAAACACCATATATTTT. Its translation: CAWVGQGTGNTIYF.

The rearrangement links TRBV7-8 to TRBJ2-2; maybe TRBD2 (5 bases). The CDR3 extends over 14 amino acids. V lost 2 bases, J lost 2 bases, and 6 bases lay in between. Germline CDR1 SGHVS, CDR2 FQNEAQ. CDR3 loop: CASSLLANTGELFF. The CDR3, as DNA: TGTGCCAGCAGCTTACTAGCCAACACCGGGGAGCTGTTTTTT.

This chain uses TRBV11-2 with TRBJ1-5; TRBD1 matches 7 bases. The ends lost 6 bases at V and 1 base at J; junction bases unmatched: 6. CDR1 and CDR2 (germline): SGHAT, FQNNGV. The CDR3 has 15 amino acids. CDR3 amino acids: CASSYRGLSNQPQHF. The CDR3 DNA sequence: TGTGCCAGCAGTTACAGGGGTTTGAGCAATCAGCCCCAGCATTTT. Combining the CDR3 with reference TRBV11-2 and TRBJ1-5 gives the whole variable domain EAGVAQSPRYKIIEKRQSVAFWCNPISGHATLYWYQQILGQGPKLLIQFQNNGVVDDSQLPKDRFSAERLKGVDSTLKIQPAKLEDSAVYLCASSYRGLSNQPQHFGDGTRLSIL.

This clone occurred once. The rearrangement joins TRBV3-1 (or the pseudogene TRBV3-2) to TRBJ2-1; possible D gene TRBD2, 5 bases. The V end was cut by 0 bases, the J end by 4 bases, with 10 bases between. Germline-derived CDR1 and CDR2 are LGHDT and YNNKEL (reference sequence). The CDR3 length is 15 residues. CDR3 region: CASSQDLRAYNEQFF. Here the CDR3 DNA reads TGTGCCAGCAGCCAAGATCTGAGGGCTTACAATGAGCAGTTCTTC.

This chain connects TRBV6-2 or TRBV6-3 to TRBJ2-4; D gene uncertain. CDR1 and CDR2 from the germline V gene are MNHEY and SVGEGT. Trimming stripped 2 bases from V and 0 bases from J, with 5 bases between. There are 14 residues in the CDR3. The CDR3 bases are TGTGCCAGCAGTTACGTCTTAGCCAAAAACATTCAGTACTTC. Translating gives CASSYVLAKNIQYF.

This chain joins TRBV28 and TRBJ1-2; D possibly corresponds to TRBD1 (5 bases). V lost 1 base and J 11 bases, leaving 11 bases between the germline ends. CDR1 is MDHEN and CDR2 is SYDVKM in the germline V gene. CDR3 size: 12 residues. The CDR3: CASSLYVGGYTF. In DNA, the CDR3 is TGTGCCAGCAGTTTATATGTGGGGGGGTACACCTTC.

The chain joins TRBV24-1 to TRBJ2-1; the match to TRBD1 covers 9 bases. The CDR3 is 17 residues long. CDR1 is KGHDR, CDR2 SFDVKD, per germline. J gave up 2 bases and V 0 bases, and 4 bases lay outside the gene matches. The CDR3 sequence: CATSDLRDRVAYNEQFF. The CDR3 bases are TGTGCCACCAGTGATTTGCGGGACAGGGTTGCCTACAATGAGCAGTTCTTC.

The chain couples TRBV3-1 (or the pseudogene TRBV3-2) to TRBJ2-3; 16 bases map to TRBD2. V was pared by 2 bases and J by 1 base, with 6 bases of the junction left unmatched. Germline CDR1 and CDR2: LGHDT and YNNKEL (reference sequence). CDR3 length: 19 residues. CDR3 nucleotide sequence: TGTGCCAGCAGCCAAACCGGGACTAGCGGGGGGGCAGGCACAGATACGCAGTATTTT. Protein: CASSQTGTSGGAGTDTQYF.